These 10 T cell receptor beta chains were sequenced from one sample in a study of siplizumab effects on memory and regulatory T cells. TCRdb's table, derived via immunoSEQ multiplex PCR, lists solely in-frame clones and lacks some. The sample includes about 91,000 clones, 96% seen only once; the top ten take less than 0.035%. The sequenced sample consisted of naive CD4+ T cells sorted from blood. These TCRs come from a human donor in good health.

The CDR3 nucleotides are TGTGCCAGCAGCTTAAACGGATTCTCCTACGAGCAGTACTTC. Amino acid sequence: CASSLNGFSYEQYF. The rearrangement links TRBV7-9 to TRBJ2-7; D unresolved. The germline V gene encodes CDR1 SEHNR and CDR2 FQNEAQ (reference sequence). The germline V and J ends were trimmed by 2 bases and 0 bases, with 8 bases remaining between them. The length of the CDR3 is 14 residues.

This rearrangement joins TRBV6-1 to TRBJ1-4; D unclear. This CDR3 is built from 17 residues. The V gene's germline CDR1 is MNHNS and CDR2 SASEGT. Trimming pared 1 base from V and 3 bases from J, leaving 15 bases between. The CDR3 DNA reads TGTGCCAGCAGTGAAGTGCTCAAAGACTTGGCTAATGAAAAACTGTTTTTT. This sequence encodes CASSEVLKDLANEKLFF.

This chain links TRBV15 with TRBJ2-3, with 9 nucleotides matching TRBD2. The CDR3 contains 14 residues. Germline V gives CDR1 LNHNV, CDR2 YYDKDF (reference sequence). The V and J ends lost 7 bases and 3 bases, in that order; junction bases with no gene match: 5. CDR3: CATNRGGATDTQYF. DNA for the CDR3: TGTGCCACCAACCGCGGGGGGGCAACAGATACGCAGTATTTT.

The chain combines TRBV29-1 with TRBJ2-2; D unresolved. There are 13 residues in the CDR3. Germline V gene lookup returns CDR1 SQVTM and CDR2 ANQGSEA. Trimming pared 0 bases from V and 6 bases from J, leaving 8 bases between. The CDR3 sequence: CSVEEGGSGELFF. For the CDR3, the DNA is TGCAGCGTTGAAGAGGGCGGTTCCGGGGAGCTGTTTTTT.

In its sample, this clone was seen once. V gene TRBV18 combines with J gene TRBJ1-4; D might be TRBD1 (6 bases). The CDR3 has 14 amino acids. Trimming removed 2 bases at V and 8 bases at J, with 12 bases between. Per the germline V gene, CDR1 is KGHSH and CDR2 is LQKENI. The CDR3 region is CASSPNRGTEKLFF. In nucleotides, the CDR3 is TGTGCCAGCTCACCAAATAGGGGGACAGAAAAACTGTTTTTT.

The chain recombines TRBV19 with TRBJ2-7, with D unclear. V was clipped by 7 bases and J by 1 base, with 14 bases between them. This CDR3 spans 14 amino acids. In germline, CDR1 is LNHDA, CDR2 SQIVND (reference sequence). The CDR3 region is CASKVSGPSYEQYF. The CDR3 nucleotides read TGTGCCAGTAAGGTGTCAGGCCCTTCCTACGAGCAGTACTTC.

The chain uses TRBV6-6 and TRBJ1-1; 9 positions agree with TRBD1. The CDR3 length is 14 residues. In germline, CDR1 is MNHNY, CDR2 SVGAGI (reference sequence). V was clipped by 6 bases and J by 4 bases; unmatched bases: 6. Written as DNA, the CDR3 is TGTGCCAGCAGGACGGGACAGGGCGGCACTGAAGCTTTCTTT. Translating it yields CASRTGQGGTEAFF.

As to this clone: At the DNA level, this CDR3 is encoded by other sequences in the same sample as well. J is TRBJ2-3 and V is TRBV5-1; the D gene is possibly TRBD2 (6 bases). Trimming took 3 bases from V and 6 from J, leaving 11 bases between them. Germline CDR1 SGHRS, CDR2 YFSETQ. There are 13 residues in the CDR3. CDR3 sequence reads: CASSSPGTDTQYF. The CDR3 region has the DNA TGCGCCAGCAGCTCCCCCGGGACTGATACGCAGTATTTT.

The genes are TRBV23-1 and TRBJ1-4; D uncertain. TRBV23-1 is identified as an open reading frame with a role that is uncertain. V was shortened by 0 bases and J by 0 bases, with 11 bases between the two germline ends. This CDR3 contains 17 residues. The CDR3 bases are TGCGCCAGCAGTCAATCTTCCTGCCACCCAACTAATGAAAAACTGTTTTTT. It is translated as CASSQSSCHPTNEKLFF.

J is TRBJ2-3 and V is TRBV4-2; possibly TRBD2 for D (6 bases). The V end was cut by 3 bases, the J end by 1 base, with 14 bases between. CDR1 is LGHNA and CDR2 is YNFKEQ in the germline V gene. The length of the CDR3 is 16 residues. CDR3 in DNA: TGTGCCAGCAGCCAGGGGAGAGGCGGGGGCACAGATACGCAGTATTTT. Translating it yields CASSQGRGGGTDTQYF.